This TCR beta chain was sequenced in a study of T cell repertoires in cytomegalovirus infection. Using its own MiXCR run on the reads, TCRdb lists one record per CDR3 protein. The data contain some 350,000 distinct CDR3 sequences, 25% to 30% of them singletons. Trimming removed 0 bases at V and 4 bases at J, with 15 bases between. The CDR3 loop spans 16 amino acids. Germline V gene data show CDR1 as MNHGY and CDR2 as SVAAGI. This clonotype was observed a single time. Its antigen is unidentified. V and J are TRBV6-9 and TRBJ1-1; D perhaps matches TRBD1 (5 bases). The sequencing here drew on cultured PBMCs, taken from culture after CMV antigen stimulation. This TCR came from a human donor in good health (CMV status not recorded). Some clones in this sample may be carry-over from other donors' samples. The CDR3 coding sequence is TGTGCCAGCAGTTATTCGCGGGGCCAAACCGGCACTGAAGCTTTCTTT. Its translation: CASSYSRGQTGTEAFF.